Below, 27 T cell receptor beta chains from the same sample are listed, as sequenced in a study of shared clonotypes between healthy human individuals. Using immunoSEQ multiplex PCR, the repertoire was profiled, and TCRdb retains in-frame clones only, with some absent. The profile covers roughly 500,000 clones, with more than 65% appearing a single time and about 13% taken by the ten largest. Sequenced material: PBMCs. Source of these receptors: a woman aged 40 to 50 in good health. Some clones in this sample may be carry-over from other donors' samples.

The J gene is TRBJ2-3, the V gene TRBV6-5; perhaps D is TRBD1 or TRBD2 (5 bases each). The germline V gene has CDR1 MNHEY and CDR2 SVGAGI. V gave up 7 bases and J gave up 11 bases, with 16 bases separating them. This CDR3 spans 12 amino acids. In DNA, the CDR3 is TGTGCCAGCAAAGGGGAGTCAAGAGAGCAGTATTTT. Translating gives CASKGESREQYF.

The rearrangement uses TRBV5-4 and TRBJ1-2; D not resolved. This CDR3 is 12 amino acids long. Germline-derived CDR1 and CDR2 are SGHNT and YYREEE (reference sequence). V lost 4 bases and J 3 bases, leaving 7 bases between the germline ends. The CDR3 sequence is CASSAGYYGYTF. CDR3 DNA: TGTGCCAGCAGCGCGGGATACTATGGCTACACCTTC. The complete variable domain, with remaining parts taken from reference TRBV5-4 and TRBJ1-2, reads ETGVTQSPTHLIKTRGQQVTLRCSSQSGHNTVSWYQQALGQGPQFIFQYYREEENGRGNFPPRFSGLQFPNYSSELNVNALELDDSALYLCASSAGYYGYTFGSGTRLTVV.

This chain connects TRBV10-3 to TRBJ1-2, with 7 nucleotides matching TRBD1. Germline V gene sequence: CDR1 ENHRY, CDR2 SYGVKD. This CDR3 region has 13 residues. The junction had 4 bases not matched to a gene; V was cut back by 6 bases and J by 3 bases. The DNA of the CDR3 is TGTGCCATCAGCTACGACAGGGACTATGGCTACACCTTC. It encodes CAISYDRDYGYTF.

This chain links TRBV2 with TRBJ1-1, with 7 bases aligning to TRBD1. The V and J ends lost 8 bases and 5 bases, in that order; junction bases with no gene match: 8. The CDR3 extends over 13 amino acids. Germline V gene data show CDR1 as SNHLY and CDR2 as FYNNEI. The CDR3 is CASSLTGKTEAFF. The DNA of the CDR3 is TGTGCCAGCTCATTGACAGGGAAGACTGAAGCTTTCTTT.

This CDR3 reads CASSQLGTYEQYF. In DNA, the CDR3 is TGTGCCAGCAGCCAATTGGGTACCTACGAGCAGTACTTC. The chain has TRBV14 and TRBJ2-7; D uncertain. The CDR3 totals 13 residues. Germline V gives CDR1 SGHDN, CDR2 FVKESK. V gave up 2 bases and J gave up 2 bases, with 7 bases separating them.

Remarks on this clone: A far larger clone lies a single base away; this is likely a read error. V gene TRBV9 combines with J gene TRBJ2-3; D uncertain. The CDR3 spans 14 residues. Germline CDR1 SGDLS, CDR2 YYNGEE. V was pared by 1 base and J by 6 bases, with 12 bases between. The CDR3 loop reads CASSVSISPDTQYF. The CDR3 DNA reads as TGTGCCAGCAGCGTATCCATCAGTCCCGATACGCAGTATTTT.

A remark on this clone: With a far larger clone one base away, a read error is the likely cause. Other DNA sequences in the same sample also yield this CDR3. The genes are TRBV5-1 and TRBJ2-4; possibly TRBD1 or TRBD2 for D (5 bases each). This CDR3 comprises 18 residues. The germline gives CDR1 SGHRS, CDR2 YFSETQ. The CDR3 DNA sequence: TGCGCTAGCAGCTTGTACGGGGCCGGAATGGAAGCCAAAAACATTCAGTACTTC. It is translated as CASSLYGAGMEAKNIQYF.

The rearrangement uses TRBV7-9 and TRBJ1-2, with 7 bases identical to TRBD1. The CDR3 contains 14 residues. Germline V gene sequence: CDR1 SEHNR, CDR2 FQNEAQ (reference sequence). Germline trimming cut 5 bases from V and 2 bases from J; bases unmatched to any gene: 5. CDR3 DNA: TGTGCCAGCAGCGCCCGGGACAGCAACTATGGCTACACCTTC. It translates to CASSARDSNYGYTF.

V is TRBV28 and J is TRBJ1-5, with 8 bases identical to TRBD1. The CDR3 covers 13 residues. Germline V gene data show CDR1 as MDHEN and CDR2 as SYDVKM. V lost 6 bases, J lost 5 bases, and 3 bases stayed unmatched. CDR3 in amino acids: CASRDRGDQPQHF. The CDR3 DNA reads TGTGCCAGCAGAGACAGGGGTGATCAGCCCCAGCATTTT.

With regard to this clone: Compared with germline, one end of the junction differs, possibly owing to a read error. CDR3 sequence (DNA): TGTGCCAGTAGTCCAGGGAGAGACACCGTGGAGCTGTTTTTT. It translates to CASSPGRDTVELFF. This chain joins TRBV19 and TRBJ2-2; D is perhaps TRBD1 or TRBD2 (5 bases each). Germline CDR1 LNHDA, CDR2 SQIVND (reference sequence). This CDR3 contains 14 residues.

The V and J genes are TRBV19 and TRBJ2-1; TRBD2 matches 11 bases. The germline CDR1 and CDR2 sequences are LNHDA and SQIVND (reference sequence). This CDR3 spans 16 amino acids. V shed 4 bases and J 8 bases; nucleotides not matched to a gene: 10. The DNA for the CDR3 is TGTGCCAGTAGTAGGACTAGCGGGCCCCTAGGGGATGAGCAGTTCTTC. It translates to CASSRTSGPLGDEQFF.

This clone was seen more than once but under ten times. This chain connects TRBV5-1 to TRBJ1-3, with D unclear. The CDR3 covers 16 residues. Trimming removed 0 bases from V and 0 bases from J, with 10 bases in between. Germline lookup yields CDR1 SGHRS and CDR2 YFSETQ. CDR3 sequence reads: CASSLAFQTSGNTIYF. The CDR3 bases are TGCGCCAGCAGCTTGGCCTTTCAGACCTCTGGAAACACCATATATTTT.

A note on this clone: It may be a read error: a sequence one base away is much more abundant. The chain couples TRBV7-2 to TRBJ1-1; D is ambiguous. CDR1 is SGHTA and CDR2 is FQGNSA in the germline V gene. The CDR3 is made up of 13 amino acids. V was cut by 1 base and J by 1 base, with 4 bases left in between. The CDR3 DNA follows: TGTGCCAGCAGCTTAGTCGGGAACACTGAAGCTTTCTTT. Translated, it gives CASSLVGNTEAFF.

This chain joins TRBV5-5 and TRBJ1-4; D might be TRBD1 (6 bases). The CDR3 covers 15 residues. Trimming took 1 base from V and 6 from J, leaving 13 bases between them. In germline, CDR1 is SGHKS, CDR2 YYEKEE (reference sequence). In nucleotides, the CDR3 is TGTGCCAGCAGCTTGCCGGGACAAGCGGATGAAAAACTGTTTTTT. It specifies CASSLPGQADEKLFF.

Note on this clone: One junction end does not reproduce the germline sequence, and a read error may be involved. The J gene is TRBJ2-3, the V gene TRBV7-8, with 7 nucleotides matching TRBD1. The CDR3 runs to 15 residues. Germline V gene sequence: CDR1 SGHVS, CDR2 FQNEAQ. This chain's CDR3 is CATSPLTGRTDTRYF. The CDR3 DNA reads TGTGCCACCAGCCCCTTGACAGGGCGAACAGATACACGGTATTTT.

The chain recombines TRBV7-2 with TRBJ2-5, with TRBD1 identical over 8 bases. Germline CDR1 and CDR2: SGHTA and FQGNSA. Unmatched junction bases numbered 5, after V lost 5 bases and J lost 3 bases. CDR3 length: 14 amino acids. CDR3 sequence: CASSPGTGEETQYF. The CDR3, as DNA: TGTGCCAGCAGCCCAGGGACAGGCGAAGAGACCCAGTACTTC.

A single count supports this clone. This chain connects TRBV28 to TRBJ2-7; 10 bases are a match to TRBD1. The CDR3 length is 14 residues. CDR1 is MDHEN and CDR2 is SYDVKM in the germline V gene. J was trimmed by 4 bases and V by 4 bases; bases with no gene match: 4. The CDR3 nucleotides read TGTGCCAGCAGTTCCGGGACAGGGGATTACGAGCAGTACTTC. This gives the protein CASSSGTGDYEQYF.

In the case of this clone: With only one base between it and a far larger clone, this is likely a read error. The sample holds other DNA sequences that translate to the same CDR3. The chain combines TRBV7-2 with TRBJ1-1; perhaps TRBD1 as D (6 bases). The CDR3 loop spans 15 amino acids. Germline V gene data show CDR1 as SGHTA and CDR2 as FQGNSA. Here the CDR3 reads CASSLASRGWTEAFF. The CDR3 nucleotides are TGTGCCAGCAGCCTAGCTTCCAGGGGTTGGACTGAAGCTTTCTTT.

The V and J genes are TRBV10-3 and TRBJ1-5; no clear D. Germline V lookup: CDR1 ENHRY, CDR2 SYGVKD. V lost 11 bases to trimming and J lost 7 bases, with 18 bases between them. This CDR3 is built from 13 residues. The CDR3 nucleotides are TGTGCCCCCCGGATGAGGGATTTGCAGCCCCAGCATTTT. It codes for CAPRMRDLQPQHF.

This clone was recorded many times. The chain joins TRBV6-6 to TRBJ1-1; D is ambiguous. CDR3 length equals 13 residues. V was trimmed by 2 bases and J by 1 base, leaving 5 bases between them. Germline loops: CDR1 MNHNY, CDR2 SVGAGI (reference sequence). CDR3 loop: CASSYEGNTEAFF. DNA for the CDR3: TGTGCCAGCAGTTACGAGGGGAACACTGAAGCTTTCTTT.

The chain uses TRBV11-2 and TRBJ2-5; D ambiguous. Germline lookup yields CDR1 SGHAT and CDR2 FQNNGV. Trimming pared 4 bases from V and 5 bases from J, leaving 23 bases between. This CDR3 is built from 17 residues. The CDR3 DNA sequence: TGTGCCAGCAGCTCAACCTCCCCTACTCCTTCGAGTGAGACCCAGTACTTC. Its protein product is CASSSTSPTPSSETQYF. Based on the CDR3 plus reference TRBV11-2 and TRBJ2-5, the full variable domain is EAGVAQSPRYKIIEKRQSVAFWCNPISGHATLYWYQQILGQGPKLLIQFQNNGVVDDSQLPKDRFSAERLKGVDSTLKIQPAKLEDSAVYLCASSSTSPTPSSETQYFGPGTRLLVL.

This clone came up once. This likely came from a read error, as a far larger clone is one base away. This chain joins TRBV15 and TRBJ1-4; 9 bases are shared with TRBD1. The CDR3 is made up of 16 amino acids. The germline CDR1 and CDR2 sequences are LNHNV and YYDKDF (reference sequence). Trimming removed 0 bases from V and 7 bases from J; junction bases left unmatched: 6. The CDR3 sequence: CATSRDSVQGAEKLFF. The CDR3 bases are TGTGCCACCAGCAGAGATTCGGTACAGGGGGCTGAAAAACTGTTTTTT.

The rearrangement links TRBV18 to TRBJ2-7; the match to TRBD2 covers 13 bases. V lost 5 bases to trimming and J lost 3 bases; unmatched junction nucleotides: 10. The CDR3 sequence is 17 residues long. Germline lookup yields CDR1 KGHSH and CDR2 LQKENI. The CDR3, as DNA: TGTGCCAGCTCATCAACCGGGACTAGCGGGATACGCTACGAGCAGTACTTC. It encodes CASSSTGTSGIRYEQYF. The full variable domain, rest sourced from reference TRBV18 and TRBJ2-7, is NAGVMQNPRHLVRRRGQEARLRCSPMKGHSHVYWYRQLPEEGLKFMVYLQKENIIDESGMPKERFSAEFPKEGPSILRIQQVVRGDSAAYFCASSSTGTSGIRYEQYFGPGTRLTVT.

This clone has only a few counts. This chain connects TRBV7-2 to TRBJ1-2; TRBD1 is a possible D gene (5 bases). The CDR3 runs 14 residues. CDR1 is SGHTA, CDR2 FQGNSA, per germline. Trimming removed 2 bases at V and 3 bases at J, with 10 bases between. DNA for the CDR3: TGTGCCAGCAGCTTAAGCAGGGCAGACTATGGCTACACCTTC. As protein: CASSLSRADYGYTF.

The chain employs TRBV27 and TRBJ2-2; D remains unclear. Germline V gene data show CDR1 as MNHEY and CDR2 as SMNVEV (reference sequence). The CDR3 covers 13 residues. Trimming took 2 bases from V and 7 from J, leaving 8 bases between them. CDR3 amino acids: CASSLDAHGELFF. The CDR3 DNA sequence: TGTGCCAGCAGTTTAGATGCCCACGGGGAGCTGTTTTTT.

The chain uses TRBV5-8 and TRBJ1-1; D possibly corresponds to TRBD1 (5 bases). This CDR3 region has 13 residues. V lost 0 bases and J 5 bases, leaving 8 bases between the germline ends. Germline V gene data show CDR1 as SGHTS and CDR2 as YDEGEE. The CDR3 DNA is TGTGCCAGCAGCTTGGGAGGGGTTACTGAAGCTTTCTTT. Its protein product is CASSLGGVTEAFF. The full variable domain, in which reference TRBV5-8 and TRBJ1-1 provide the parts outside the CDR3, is EAGVTQSPTHLIKTRGQQATLRCSPISGHTSVYWYQQALGLGLQFLLWYDEGEERNRGNFPPRFSGRQFPNYSSELNVNALELEDSALYLCASSLGGVTEAFFGQGTRLTVV.

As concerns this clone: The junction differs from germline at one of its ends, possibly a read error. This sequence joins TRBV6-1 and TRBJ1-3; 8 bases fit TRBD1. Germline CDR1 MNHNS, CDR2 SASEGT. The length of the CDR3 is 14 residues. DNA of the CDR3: TGTGCCGGCAGACCGGGACAGGCTACGAACACCATATATTTT. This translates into CAGRPGQATNTIYF.